This TCR beta chain was identified in a study of cytotoxic CD8 clonotypes in ibrutinib-treated CLL. Study at large: Responses comprised 25 or so partial and 2 complete; at median about 68 months, about 15 remained remitted and about 12 progressed. Notes on the study in general: Clonality at baseline surpassed age-matched healthy donors and tracked circulating CD8+ T-cell counts. Clonality increased at ibrutinib response and stayed stable in sustained remission. At progression, however, it fell back toward baseline. The public clonotypes identified were infrequent and showed contraction or stability on treatment.

In its sample, this clone was seen a few times. The antigen is not known. Using immunoSEQ multiplex PCR, the repertoire was profiled, and TCRdb retains in-frame clones only, with some absent. The table includes roughly 300,000 clones, around 69% detected once. With 1 base removed from V and 1 base from J, the gap between germline ends came to 8 bases. Germline V gene data show CDR1 as SGHRS and CDR2 as YFSETQ. This CDR3 is built from 14 residues. This rearrangement joins TRBV5-1 to TRBJ1-2; perhaps TRBD1 as D (5 bases). The receptor was isolated from a human donor with chronic lymphocytic leukemia. The sequenced sample was PBMCs, obtained at disease progression, from a patient treated with ibrutinib. CDR3 sequence reads: CASSLWGNNYGYTF. CDR3 DNA: TGCGCCAGCAGCTTGTGGGGGAATAACTATGGCTACACCTTC.